The 17 T cell receptor beta chains reported below all come from one sample, sequenced in a study of T cells after yellow fever vaccination. TCRdb reprocessed the 5' RACE reads via MiXCR and lists one record per CDR3 protein. The sample yields 500,000 to 550,000 distinct CDR3 sequences, 20% to 25% seen once. Specimen: PBMCs, collected less than 25 days after the first yellow fever vaccination. These receptor sequences come from a man younger than 35 who received the YFV17D yellow fever vaccine.

The V gene is TRBV15, the J gene TRBJ1-4; 11 nucleotides line up with TRBD1. The CDR3 runs to 16 residues. Germline CDR1 LNHNV, CDR2 YYDKDF (reference sequence). The ends lost 5 bases at V and 5 bases at J; junction bases unmatched: 7. CDR3 coding DNA: TGTGCCACCAGCCCTAGGGACAGGGGGTGGAATGAAAAACTGTTTTTT. It translates to CATSPRDRGWNEKLFF. The variable domain in full, with the rest retrieved from reference TRBV15 and TRBJ1-4, is DAMVIQNPRYQVTQFGKPVTLSCSQTLNHNVMYWYQQKSSQAPKLLFHYYDKDFNNEADTPDNFQSRRPNTSFCFLDIRSPGLGDTAMYLCATSPRDRGWNEKLFFGSGTQLSVL.

This clonotype was counted once. The J gene is TRBJ1-6, the V gene TRBV20-1; 7 bases fit TRBD1. The CDR3 has 15 amino acids. Germline values: CDR1 DFQATT, CDR2 SNEGSKA (reference sequence). Trimming took 4 bases from V and 0 from J; bases not matched to a gene: 3. In nucleotides, the CDR3 is TGCAGTGCTATGCGGGACAGCTCCTATAATTCACCCCTCCACTTT. Its protein is CSAMRDSSYNSPLHF.

This clonotype was seen a few times. The chain uses TRBV27 and TRBJ1-2; D unresolved. Deletions cut 2 bases from V and 5 bases from J, with 15 bases between. The length of the CDR3 is 15 residues. The germline V gene encodes CDR1 MNHEY and CDR2 SMNVEV (reference sequence). The CDR3 coding sequence is TGTGCCAGCAGTTTAGTTCCCACCCTGAATTATGGCTACACCTTC. Amino acid sequence: CASSLVPTLNYGYTF.

The chain employs TRBV6-1 and TRBJ2-5; 7 nucleotides agree with TRBD2. V shed 6 bases and J 5 bases; nucleotides not matched to a gene: 18. This CDR3 region has 17 residues. CDR1 is MNHNS, CDR2 SASEGT, per germline. The CDR3: CASSHRRAGERKETQYF. The CDR3 DNA reads as TGTGCCAGCAGCCACCGGCGGGCGGGGGAAAGGAAGGAGACCCAGTACTTC.

This clonotype came up a few times. The chain uses TRBV12-3 or TRBV12-4 and TRBJ2-7; 10 bases align to TRBD2. The CDR3 consists of 14 residues. V lost 6 bases to trimming and J lost 3 bases; unmatched junction nucleotides: 5. The CDR3 reads CASRSSGGRYEQYF. DNA for the CDR3: TGTGCCAGCAGAAGTAGCGGGGGGCGCTACGAGCAGTACTTC.

This clonotype was seen more than once but under ten times. V is TRBV7-6 and J is TRBJ2-2, with TRBD2 matching 9 bases. The CDR3 extends over 19 amino acids. The J segment lost 1 base and the V segment lost 0 bases, leaving 9 bases of the junction unmatched. Per germline, CDR1 SGHVS and CDR2 FNYEAQ. The CDR3 DNA sequence: TGTGCCAGCAGCTTAGCGCTTGGTAGCGGGGGCTTGAACACCGGGGAGCTGTTTTTT. Encoded protein: CASSLALGSGGLNTGELFF.

The chain couples TRBV7-2 to TRBJ1-1; D gene uncertain. Germline lookup yields CDR1 SGHTA and CDR2 FQGNSA. V was clipped by 4 bases and J by 6 bases, with 12 bases between them. CDR3 length: 13 amino acids. Here the CDR3 DNA reads TGTGCCAGCAGCTGGCGCTCGGGGTCTGAAGCTTTCTTT. This codes for CASSWRSGSEAFF.

This clonotype came up a few times. This chain uses TRBV14 with TRBJ1-4; tentative D call: TRBD1 (6 bases). Germline CDR1 and CDR2: SGHDN and FVKESK. V lost 1 base to trimming and J lost 3 bases, with 12 bases between them. The CDR3 has 16 amino acids. CDR3 in DNA: TGTGCCAGCAGCCAAGTAGCAGGGGCGTCTAATGAAAAACTGTTTTTT. Amino acids: CASSQVAGASNEKLFF.

This clonotype showed up just a few times. This chain connects TRBV20-1 to TRBJ1-1; D remains ambiguous. This CDR3 contains 13 residues. Deletions cut 3 bases from V and 1 base from J, with 9 bases between. The germline CDR1 and CDR2 sequences are DFQATT and SNEGSKA (reference sequence). The CDR3 loop reads CSARSAQNTEAFF. In DNA form, the CDR3 reads TGCAGTGCTAGGAGTGCACAGAACACTGAAGCTTTCTTT.

This clonotype was counted a few times. This sequence joins TRBV12-3 or TRBV12-4 and TRBJ1-1; no clear D gene. The germline V and J ends were trimmed by 6 bases and 0 bases, with 14 bases remaining between them. The CDR3 spans 15 residues. The CDR3 reads CASSPPQTLNTEAFF. The CDR3 nucleotides read TGTGCCAGCAGCCCCCCCCAGACTTTGAACACTGAAGCTTTCTTT.

A few counts support this clonotype. The chain employs TRBV7-9 and TRBJ2-3; D call uncertain. V was pared by 3 bases and J by 2 bases, with 15 bases between. The CDR3 is 16 amino acids. Looked up from germline, CDR1 is SEHNR and CDR2 is FQNEAQ (reference sequence). DNA of the CDR3: TGTGCCAGCAGCTTTTTCTCGGCAAGACCCACAGATACGCAGTATTTT. Protein sequence: CASSFFSARPTDTQYF.

This clonotype was detected only once. The chain links TRBV18 to TRBJ1-1; no reliable D call. Trimming removed 3 bases from V and 5 bases from J, with 13 bases in between. CDR3 length equals 14 residues. Germline V gene lookup returns CDR1 KGHSH and CDR2 LQKENI. This CDR3 reads CASSPAAQTTEAFF. CDR3 in DNA: TGTGCCAGCTCACCGGCGGCCCAGACGACTGAAGCTTTCTTT.

The chain couples TRBV5-6 to TRBJ2-4; D is tentatively TRBD1 or TRBD2 (5 bases each). V was shortened by 2 bases and J by 2 bases, with 8 bases between the two germline ends. The CDR3 is made up of 14 amino acids. Per the germline V gene, CDR1 is SGHDT and CDR2 is YYEEEE. CDR3 residues: CASSFWGSKNIQYF. CDR3 bases: TGTGCCAGCAGCTTTTGGGGGTCCAAAAACATTCAGTACTTC.

This rearrangement joins TRBV7-2 to TRBJ2-3; D not certain. The CDR3 length is 14 residues. Germline CDR1 and CDR2: SGHTA and FQGNSA. V lost 4 bases and J lost 6, with 14 bases in between. The DNA for the CDR3 is TGTGCCAGCAGCTCCTCAACAAAACTGGATACGCAGTATTTT. This encodes CASSSSTKLDTQYF.

The chain carries TRBV5-1 and TRBJ2-3; D is perhaps TRBD1 (6 bases). The V and J ends lost 0 bases and 2 bases respectively, with 10 bases between them. Germline V CDR1 and CDR2: SGHRS, YFSETQ. The CDR3 sequence is 15 residues long. The CDR3 here is CASSLGRGITDTQYF. CDR3 DNA: TGCGCCAGCAGCTTGGGAAGGGGGATCACAGATACGCAGTATTTT. Looking up the rest from reference TRBV5-1 and TRBJ2-3 gives the full variable domain: KAGVTQTPRYLIKTRGQQVTLSCSPISGHRSVSWYQQTPGQGLQFLFEYFSETQRNKGNFPGRFSGRQFSNSRSEMNVSTLELGDSALYLCASSLGRGITDTQYFGPGTRLTVL.

The CDR3 nucleotides are TGCGCCAGCAGCAGCGACAGGCGGCATGAAAAACTGTTTTTT. Protein: CASSSDRRHEKLFF. V gene TRBV5-1 combines with J gene TRBJ1-4; maybe TRBD1 (6 bases). V dropped 4 bases and J dropped 6 bases, with 13 bases sitting between them. This CDR3 contains 14 residues. Per germline, CDR1 SGHRS and CDR2 YFSETQ.

This clonotype has more than one count but fewer than ten. The chain joins TRBV5-6 to TRBJ1-4, with unresolved D. CDR3 length equals 11 residues. The germline gives CDR1 SGHDT, CDR2 YYEEEE. V gave up 0 bases and J gave up 10 bases, with 4 bases separating them. The CDR3 here is CASSLEGKLFF. CDR3 DNA: TGTGCCAGCAGCTTGGAGGGAAAACTGTTTTTT. Full variable domain (outside the CDR3, taken from reference TRBV5-6 and TRBJ1-4): DAGVTQSPTHLIKTRGQQVTLRCSPKSGHDTVSWYQQALGQGPQFIFQYYEEEERQRGNFPDRFSGHQFPNYSSELNVNALLLGDSALYLCASSLEGKLFFGSGTQLSVL.